The subject of this entry is one TCR beta chain. This receptor's antigen is unknown. Per-base qualities were not stored, and no clone one base away is much larger. This record belongs to a study of T cell responses to AZD1222 COVID-19 vaccine (dated by TCRdb to about 2021). In terms of the full investigation: AZD1222 recipients given second doses at about 4 weeks or at about 12 weeks were pooled, since spike-specific TCR depth and breadth were not found to differ between the two schedules. A total of around 240 trial participants underwent TCR sequencing, of whom some 210 received two doses of AZD1222 and about 26 received two doses of the MenACWY control vaccine. Enrollment into the trials was organized by age into subgroups of 18-55, 56-69 and 70-plus years, and those subgroups contained approximately 160, 26 and 62 TCR-sequenced participants, respectively.

The time point label, read with the paper, signifies: baseline before first vaccination. Samples from vaccinated people were obtained from the UK trials COV001 and COV002, which included a single-blind randomized controlled phase 2/3 trial of AZD1222 (ChAdOx1 nCoV-19) in healthy adults. Trial participant PBMC samples were collected at day 0 and day 28 after the second dose for TCRbeta chain sequencing. V was cut back by 6 bases and J by 6 bases, leaving a gap of 11 bases between them. The germline V gene (reference sequence) yields LGHDT for CDR1 and YNNKEL for CDR2. The CDR3 contains 13 residues, cysteine and phenylalanine counted. Of all the DNA, just the CDR3 is kept, 39 bases in frame from base 1. Overall study outcomes, separate from this receptor: Epitopes outside the regions mutated in the B.1.351 and B.1.1.7 variants were reportedly recognized by nearly half of the unique spike-specific TCRs. The whole spike protein was spanned by vaccine-associated CD4 TCRs, and dominant responses were seen in regions 160-218 and 743-854. The 56-69-year group was small, and its depth increase did not reach significance, likely because of low power. Participants were mostly white British and included more females than males, and it was suggested by the authors that clonal diversity may have been underestimated. After two AZD1222 doses, spike-specific TCR breadth and depth were significantly higher than at day 0 and than in MenACWY recipients. Because no samples from the day 14 peak response were available, repertoires could be characterized only after the peak T cell response. Conclusions about previously exposed vaccinees are limited because only 6 or 7 AZD1222 recipients were SARS-CoV-2 seropositive at baseline.

The CDR3 regions of human TCRbeta chains were subjected to immunosequencing. On the study's bioinformatics: TCRs in the repertoires were compared against a reference library of SARS-CoV-2-specific TCRs that had been generated with the MIRA antigen-specificity platform. Breadth was defined as the fraction of unique TCRs that were SARS-CoV-2-associated, and depth was defined as the fraction of total T cells that were SARS-CoV-2-associated. Using the MIRA data, each spike-specific TCR was assigned both to the spike region to which the TCR was reactive and to a CD4 or CD8 class. Log10-transformed breadth and depth values were compared by one-way ANOVA with Sidak's multiple comparisons tests. TCRdb holds this immuneACCESS table with in-frame rearrangements only. Some clones are missing; in checked studies, unresolved V genes explain under half, and the rest has no known cause. Clone size and the V and J calls come from that table; the DNA yielded D and trimming. The sample yields 120,000 or so clones; 80% to 95% were counted once. Approximately 8% of the sample is in the top ten clones.

The sequence was obtained from an adult in good health. This material consisted of peripheral blood, taken on day 0 of AZD1222 vaccination. Recombination connected TRBV3-1 (or the pseudogene TRBV3-2) to TRBJ2-2; no D segment can be confidently identified. Read as DNA, the sequence is TGTGCCAGCAGTCTGGGCCGGGCCGGGGAGCTGTTTTTT. It is translated as CASSLGRAGELFF.